This T cell receptor beta chain comes out of a study of PD-L1 blockade in urothelial cancer. On the study more broadly: Median blood clonality was roughly 0.074, with about 81,000 unique TCRs.

Using immunoSEQ multiplex PCR, the repertoire was profiled, and TCRdb retains in-frame clones only, with some absent. This sample has 45,000 to 65,000 clones, with nearly 85% found just once. The CDR3 is 19 residues long. The germline CDR1 and CDR2 sequences are SEHNR and FQNEAQ (reference sequence). V lost 3 bases to trimming and J lost 0 bases; unmatched junction nucleotides: 7. The chain couples TRBV7-9 to TRBJ2-1, with TRBD2 identical over 14 bases. This sequence originates from a man between 35 and 55 years old with urothelial cancer. The sequenced sample was PBMCs, obtained around atezolizumab (anti-PD-L1) treatment. CDR3 in amino acids: CASSFTGLAGGISYNEQFF. CDR3 sequence (DNA): TGTGCCAGCAGCTTTACCGGACTAGCGGGAGGTATCTCCTACAATGAGCAGTTCTTC.